The 25 T cell receptor beta chains below were found in one sample sequenced in a study of cytomegalovirus exposure and HLA in healthy donors. Primers included in the PCR were 60 Vbeta and 13 Jbeta primers. Method: immunoSEQ multiplex PCR; TCRdb's copy keeps in-frame clones and lacks some. The data hold 90,000 to 150,000 clones, with 76% observed a single time. The sequencing sample was made of PBMCs. Every receptor here comes from a man aged 45-65 years in good health and CMV-seropositive.

The chain has TRBV19 and TRBJ1-5; TRBD1 agrees at 8 bases. The V gene end was trimmed by 9 bases and the J gene end by 2 bases; junction bases not matched to a gene: 12. This CDR3 comprises 16 residues. Germline CDR1 reads LNHDA; CDR2 reads SQIVND (reference sequence). CDR3 sequence (DNA): TGTGCCAGCAACACCGACAGGGGCTCTGGCAATCAGCCCCAGCATTTT. Its protein product is CASNTDRGSGNQPQHF.

This chain connects TRBV21-1 to TRBJ2-1; the table's TRBD2 call for D was not verified on the DNA. TRBV21-1 is classified as a pseudogene. This CDR3 has 15 residues. In DNA form, the CDR3 reads TGTGCCAGCGAAACTTGGAGTAGCTCCTACAATGAGCAGTTCTTC. Amino acid sequence: CASETWSSSYNEQFF.

The chain's CDR3 is CASSLEPLDEQYF. The DNA for the CDR3 is TGCGCCAGCAGCTTGGAACCCCTAGACGAGCAGTACTTC. The chain links TRBV5-1 to TRBJ2-7; D is undetermined. This CDR3 spans 13 amino acids. V gave up 0 bases and J gave up 5 bases, with 9 bases separating them. Germline CDR1 SGHRS, CDR2 YFSETQ.

The V gene is TRBV19, the J gene TRBJ2-2; D might be TRBD2 (7 bases). CDR1 and CDR2 (germline): LNHDA, SQIVND (reference sequence). The ends were cut back, 11 bases at V and 4 bases at J, with 17 bases in the middle. The CDR3 extends over 14 amino acids. CDR3 residues: CAGRGGSLTGELFF. CDR3 nucleotides: TGTGCCGGGAGGGGGGGGTCGCTCACCGGGGAGCTGTTTTTT.

The rearrangement uses TRBV18 and TRBJ1-1, with D unclear. Per germline, CDR1 KGHSH and CDR2 LQKENI. The CDR3 spans 13 residues. V was pared by 3 bases and J by 1 base, with 6 bases between. Here the CDR3 reads CASSPMANTEAFF. The DNA of the CDR3 is TGTGCCAGCTCACCGATGGCGAACACTGAAGCTTTCTTT.

The V gene is TRBV5-1, the J gene TRBJ2-2, with a possible D match to TRBD1 (5 bases). CDR1 and CDR2 (germline): SGHRS, YFSETQ. V shed 4 bases and J shed 5 bases, with 9 bases lying between them. The CDR3 runs to 13 residues. The CDR3 DNA reads TGCGCCAGCAGCGAAGGGGTTACCGGGGAGCTGTTTTTT. Its translation: CASSEGVTGELFF.

CDR3 sequence: CASSRDSFSYNEQFF. The CDR3 bases are TGCGCCAGCAGCCGGGACAGCTTCTCCTACAATGAGCAGTTCTTC. V is TRBV5-1 and J is TRBJ2-1, with TRBD1 matching 7 bases. The CDR3 runs to 15 residues. J was trimmed by 0 bases and V by 4 bases; bases with no gene match: 4. Germline V gives CDR1 SGHRS, CDR2 YFSETQ.

The V call is TRBV18, the J call TRBJ1-4; D possibly corresponds to TRBD1 (5 bases). The CDR3 is 13 amino acids. From germline, CDR1 is KGHSH and CDR2 LQKENI. V was cut by 6 bases and J by 4 bases, with 9 bases left in between. The DNA for the CDR3 is TGTGCCAGCTCGTTGGACAATAATGAAAAACTGTTTTTT. Its protein product is CASSLDNNEKLFF.

In regard to this clone: Sequence at one end of the junction differs from germline and may be a read error. The V and J genes are TRBV27 and TRBJ2-1; tentatively, D is TRBD2 (7 bases). In germline, CDR1 is MNHEY, CDR2 SMNVEV (reference sequence). CDR3 length: 13 residues. CDR3 DNA sequence: TGTGCCAGCAGCCTCGCGGGGGACAAAGAGCAGTTCTTC. Protein product: CASSLAGDKEQFF.

This sequence joins TRBV2 and TRBJ2-2, with TRBD1 matching over 7 bases. This CDR3 has 14 amino acids. The germline gives CDR1 SNHLY, CDR2 FYNNEI. The V and J ends lost 7 bases and 1 base, in that order; junction bases with no gene match: 3. The CDR3 reads CASKGAMNTGELFF. For the CDR3, the DNA is TGTGCCAGCAAGGGGGCCATGAACACCGGGGAGCTGTTTTTT.

The chain has TRBV5-1 and TRBJ2-1; TRBD2 agrees at 7 bases. The CDR3 contains 14 residues. J was trimmed by 0 bases and V by 4 bases; bases with no gene match: 1. CDR1 and CDR2 from the germline V gene are SGHRS and YFSETQ. The CDR3 sequence is CASSGGSSYNEQFF. The CDR3 DNA follows: TGCGCCAGCAGCGGCGGGAGCTCCTACAATGAGCAGTTCTTC.

This clone was detected a few times. The chain combines TRBV2 with TRBJ1-2; 9 nucleotides agree with TRBD1. With 1 base clipped from V and 5 bases from J, the junction kept 2 bases outside the gene matches. CDR3 length: 14 residues. Looked up from germline, CDR1 is SNHLY and CDR2 is FYNNEI. CDR3: CASSEDGQGYGYTF. In nucleotides, the CDR3 is TGTGCCAGCAGTGAAGATGGACAGGGGTATGGCTACACCTTC.

The V gene is TRBV18, the J gene TRBJ2-3, with D perhaps TRBD1 (6 bases). The V end was cut by 3 bases, the J end by 0 bases, with 7 bases between. From germline, CDR1 is KGHSH and CDR2 LQKENI. This CDR3 spans 14 amino acids. The CDR3 DNA sequence: TGTGCCAGCTCACCTACAGGGAGCACAGATACGCAGTATTTT. It specifies CASSPTGSTDTQYF.

V and J are TRBV19 and TRBJ2-5, with 8 bases that match TRBD2. Germline-derived CDR1 and CDR2 are LNHDA and SQIVND (reference sequence). The CDR3 runs 16 residues. V trimming: 10 bases; J trimming: 5 bases; junction bases outside the gene matches: 18. Here the CDR3 reads CATSTRPGTSAETQYF. The DNA for the CDR3 is TGTGCCACAAGTACCCGGCCCGGGACTAGTGCGGAGACCCAGTACTTC.

The rearrangement links TRBV4-2 to TRBJ2-5, with a weak D call TRBD2 (5 bases). The germline V and J ends were trimmed by 0 bases and 4 bases, with 12 bases remaining between them. This CDR3 contains 15 residues. Germline assignment: CDR1 LGHNA and CDR2 YNFKEQ. The CDR3 sequence is CASSQEGLAGETQYF. The CDR3 nucleotides read TGTGCCAGCAGCCAAGAGGGTCTAGCAGGAGAGACCCAGTACTTC.

The chain recombines TRBV11-2 with TRBJ1-2; 11 bases are shared with TRBD1. This CDR3 is 14 amino acids long. With 10 bases clipped from V and 2 bases from J, the junction kept 6 bases outside the gene matches. Germline V CDR1 and CDR2: SGHAT, FQNNGV. The DNA for the CDR3 is TGTGCCATTGGACAGGGGGCTGTCAACTATGGCTACACCTTC. Its translation: CAIGQGAVNYGYTF.

This clone appeared once. The rearrangement joins TRBV19 to TRBJ1-2, with TRBD1 identical over 9 bases. The CDR3 runs 14 residues. V gave up 10 bases and J gave up 5 bases; unmatched junction bases: 11. Germline V CDR1 and CDR2: LNHDA, SQIVND (reference sequence). DNA of the CDR3: TGTGCCACCAAAACGACCGGGACAGGGTATGGCTACACCTTC. Its protein product is CATKTTGTGYGYTF.

The rearrangement uses TRBV4-1 and TRBJ2-7; 11 bases match TRBD1. Unmatched junction bases numbered 5, after V lost 1 base and J lost 3 bases. In germline, CDR1 is MGHRA, CDR2 YSYEKL. This CDR3 spans 16 amino acids. The CDR3 DNA is TGCGCCAGCAGCCAAGCCGGACAGGGGGCGTTCTACGAGCAGTACTTC. As protein: CASSQAGQGAFYEQYF.

This clone was seen a handful of times. The chain recombines TRBV5-1 with TRBJ1-1; the D gene is possibly TRBD1 (6 bases). CDR3 length: 12 residues. CDR1 SGHRS and CDR2 YFSETQ come from the germline V gene. Trimming shortened V by 0 bases and J by 10 bases, and 10 bases separated the two germline ends. DNA of the CDR3: TGCGCCAGCAGCTTGGACAGGGCGGGAGCTTTCTTT. Translation: CASSLDRAGAFF.

The V gene is TRBV6-5, the J gene TRBJ1-2; D is possibly TRBD1 (5 bases). With 4 bases removed from V and 5 bases from J, the gap between germline ends came to 8 bases. The CDR3 has 12 amino acids. The V gene's germline CDR1 is MNHEY and CDR2 SVGAGI. The DNA for the CDR3 is TGTGCCAGCAGTTTCCAGGGTTATGGCTACACCTTC. It encodes CASSFQGYGYTF.

The chain employs TRBV5-5 and TRBJ2-7; D is possibly TRBD1 (6 bases). The V gene lost 4 bases and the J gene lost 1 base, with 12 bases spanning the gap. The CDR3 totals 14 residues. In germline, CDR1 is SGHKS, CDR2 YYEKEE (reference sequence). The CDR3 spells CASSPPTGSYEQYF. Written as DNA, the CDR3 is TGTGCCAGCAGCCCCCCGACAGGTTCCTACGAGCAGTACTTC.

This clone was detected only a few times. The chain has TRBV5-4 and TRBJ2-3; 9 bases map to TRBD2. The length of the CDR3 is 15 residues. Unmatched junction bases numbered 10, after V lost 4 bases and J lost 7 bases. Germline V lookup: CDR1 SGHNT, CDR2 YYREEE (reference sequence). CDR3 sequence (DNA): TGTGCCAGCAGCCTTCGAGCGGGGGGCACGCATACGCAGTATTTT. As protein: CASSLRAGGTHTQYF. The full variable domain, its missing parts supplied by reference TRBV5-4 and TRBJ2-3, is ETGVTQSPTHLIKTRGQQVTLRCSSQSGHNTVSWYQQALGQGPQFIFQYYREEENGRGNFPPRFSGLQFPNYSSELNVNALELDDSALYLCASSLRAGGTHTQYFGPGTRLTVL.

This chain joins TRBV4-1 and TRBJ2-7, with 12 positions matching TRBD1. Germline V gene data show CDR1 as MGHRA and CDR2 as YSYEKL. The junction had 6 bases not matched to a gene; V was cut back by 1 base and J by 5 bases. The CDR3 contains 16 residues. The CDR3 loop reads CASSQATGTGGHEQYF. The CDR3 DNA follows: TGCGCCAGCAGCCAAGCCACCGGGACAGGGGGCCACGAGCAGTACTTC.

This sequence joins TRBV29-1 and TRBJ1-2; the D is unclear. With 3 bases removed from V and 7 bases from J, the gap between germline ends came to 15 bases. CDR1 SQVTM and CDR2 ANQGSEA come from the germline V gene. The CDR3 runs 13 residues. The DNA of the CDR3 is TGCAGCGTTGATCTCGTGCAAGGAGGTGGCTACACCTTC. Protein: CSVDLVQGGGYTF.

CDR3 sequence: CASSSGRGNEKLFF. CDR3 nucleotide sequence: TGTGCCAGCAGCTCCGGGAGGGGCAATGAAAAACTGTTTTTT. V usage is TRBV7-9 and J usage is TRBJ1-4; a weak D match, TRBD1 (5 bases). The CDR3 is made up of 14 amino acids. Germline V gives CDR1 SEHNR, CDR2 FQNEAQ (reference sequence). Trimming removed 4 bases from V and 5 bases from J, with 11 bases in between.